Each of the 2 T cell receptor beta chains below was sequenced from the same sample in a study of regulatory T cells in long-lasting Graves disease. Time point defined: persistent/refractory GD, antithyroid drugs over 5 years with positive TRAb. The authors made the TCR library using RNA they extracted from PBMCs. Assembly of TCR beta libraries relied on iRepertoire HTBI primers together with Arm-PCR of CDR3 regions. TCRdb redid the calling of the multiplex PCR reads with MiXCR, one entry per CDR3 protein. The table has a few hundred thousand distinct CDR3 sequences, about 20% seen once. Specimen: peripheral blood mononuclear cells (PBMCs), collected when the disease was refractory, from a patient treated with antithyroid drugs. The receptors were sampled from a female donor with Graves disease.

The chain uses TRBV7-9 and TRBJ1-2; maybe TRBD1 (6 bases). The ends were cut back, 7 bases at V and 6 bases at J, with 15 bases in the middle. The CDR3 is 13 residues long. The germline V gene has CDR1 SEHNR and CDR2 FQNEAQ (reference sequence). The CDR3 sequence: CASTPWDNDGYTF. CDR3 coding DNA: TGTGCCAGCACCCCCTGGGACAATGATGGCTACACCTTC.

This rearrangement joins TRBV10-3 to TRBJ2-7; no clear D gene. The CDR3 is 12 residues long. In germline, CDR1 is ENHRY, CDR2 SYGVKD. Between the trimmed V and J ends, which lost 4 bases and 7 bases, there was a span of 11 bases. The CDR3: CAISGSSREQYF. The CDR3, as DNA: TGTGCCATCAGTGGGTCGTCGCGGGAGCAGTACTTC.